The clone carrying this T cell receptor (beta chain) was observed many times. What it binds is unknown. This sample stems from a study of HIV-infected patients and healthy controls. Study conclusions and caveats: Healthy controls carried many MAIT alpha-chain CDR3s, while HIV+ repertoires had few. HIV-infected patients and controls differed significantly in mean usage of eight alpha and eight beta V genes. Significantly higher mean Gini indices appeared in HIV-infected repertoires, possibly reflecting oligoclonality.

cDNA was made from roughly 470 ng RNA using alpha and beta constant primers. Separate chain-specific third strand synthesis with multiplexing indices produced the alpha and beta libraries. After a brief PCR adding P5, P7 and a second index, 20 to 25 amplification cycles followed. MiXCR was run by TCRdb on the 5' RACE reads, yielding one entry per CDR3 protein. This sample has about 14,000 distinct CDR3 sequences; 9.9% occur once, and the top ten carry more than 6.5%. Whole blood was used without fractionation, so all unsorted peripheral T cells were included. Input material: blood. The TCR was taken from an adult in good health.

The CDR3 reads CASSRGTYEQYF. The CDR3 nucleotides are TGTGCCAGCAGCCGAGGGACCTACGAGCAGTACTTC. This chain connects TRBV11-3 to TRBJ2-7; tentative D call: TRBD2 (5 bases). From germline, CDR1 is SGHNT and CDR2 YENEEA. This CDR3 region has 12 residues. Deletions cut 5 bases from V and 2 bases from J, with 7 bases between.